Below, 18 T cell receptor beta chains from the same sample are listed, as sequenced in a study of cytomegalovirus exposure and HLA in healthy donors. Both 60 Vbeta primers and 13 Jbeta primers went into the PCR. TCRdb's table, derived via immunoSEQ multiplex PCR, lists solely in-frame clones and lacks some. The data contain about 110,000 clones, 70% to 85% of them seen just once; the ten biggest clones take up 0.65% to 0.85%. Sequencing used PBMCs. The receptors derive from a boy aged 5-17 years in good health and CMV-seronegative.

Only a few counts were recorded for this clone. V and J are TRBV5-1 and TRBJ1-1; D might be TRBD1 (6 bases). Germline loops: CDR1 SGHRS, CDR2 YFSETQ. Trimming left V 0 bases short and J 9 bases short, with 12 bases between. The CDR3 runs to 13 residues. The DNA of the CDR3 is TGCGCCAGCAGCTTGGGGACAGACCTTCAAGCTTTCTTT. Amino acid sequence: CASSLGTDLQAFF.

This chain connects TRBV27 to TRBJ2-7; 10 nucleotides agree with TRBD2. V gave up 5 bases and J gave up 9 bases; unmatched junction bases: 10. CDR1 is MNHEY, CDR2 SMNVEV, per germline (reference sequence). The CDR3 is made up of 14 amino acids. CDR3 bases: TGTGCCAGCAGTCTCCGACTAGCGGGTGAGGTGCAGTACTTC. Its protein is CASSLRLAGEVQYF.

There are a few counts of this clone. The CDR3 does not end in the conserved phenylalanine or tryptophan, so this is likely a read error. This chain uses TRBV6-1 with TRBJ2-2; no definite D call. Germline V gene lookup returns CDR1 MNHNS and CDR2 SASEGT. The germline V and J ends were trimmed by 3 bases and 8 bases, with 4 bases remaining between them. This CDR3 region has 11 residues. The CDR3 DNA reads as TGTGCCAGCAGTGAGTTTGGGGAGCTGTTTGTT. Translation gives CASSEFGELFV.

The rearrangement links TRBV10-3 to TRBJ2-1; 14 bases match TRBD2. CDR1 ENHRY and CDR2 SYGVKD come from the germline V gene. The CDR3 spans 14 residues. Trimming removed 10 bases from V and 7 bases from J; junction bases left unmatched: 6. CDR3 residues: CATSGTSGSNEQFF. The CDR3 DNA is TGTGCCACCTCCGGGACTAGCGGGAGTAATGAGCAGTTCTTC.

This clone was detected only a few times. The genes are TRBV14 and TRBJ2-7; TRBD2 is a possible D gene (6 bases). The CDR3 runs to 14 residues. Germline V gene data show CDR1 as SGHDN and CDR2 as FVKESK. V lost 5 bases, J lost 4 bases, and 15 bases lay in between. CDR3 sequence: CASSKLATLYEQYF. The CDR3 bases are TGTGCCAGCAGCAAGCTAGCGACCCTTTACGAGCAGTACTTC.

Only one count was recorded for this clone. The chain joins TRBV6-5 to TRBJ1-2; tentatively, D is TRBD1 (5 bases). CDR3 length: 14 amino acids. Germline V gives CDR1 MNHEY, CDR2 SVGAGI. Trimming removed 2 bases at V and 8 bases at J, with 15 bases between. CDR3 nucleotide sequence: TGTGCCAGCAGTTACGTTGACGGCGGGGACGGCTACACCTTC. Translated, it gives CASSYVDGGDGYTF.

The chain is built from TRBV18 and TRBJ1-2; 7 bases map to TRBD1. Looked up from germline, CDR1 is KGHSH and CDR2 is LQKENI. After removal of 3 bases from V and 6 bases from J, the junction contained 4 bases not matched to a gene. This CDR3 contains 13 residues. The CDR3 region has the DNA TGTGCCAGCTCACCGACAGGGACCAATGGCTACACCTTC. Amino acid sequence: CASSPTGTNGYTF.

This chain connects TRBV5-1 to TRBJ1-2; 9 nucleotides line up with TRBD1. The ends lost 0 bases at V and 7 bases at J; junction bases unmatched: 7. The CDR3 is 15 residues long. Germline assignment: CDR1 SGHRS and CDR2 YFSETQ. The CDR3 DNA follows: TGCGCCAGCAGCTTGGGATGGGACAGGGCGGGTGGCTACACCTTC. Its protein product is CASSLGWDRAGGYTF.

The V and J genes are TRBV5-8 and TRBJ2-4, with D maybe TRBD1 (6 bases). The CDR3 covers 15 residues. Trimming pared 0 bases from V and 0 bases from J, leaving 7 bases between. From germline, CDR1 is SGHTS and CDR2 YDEGEE. DNA for the CDR3: TGTGCCAGCAGCTTGGGGACAGTAGCCAAAAACATTCAGTACTTC. Amino acids: CASSLGTVAKNIQYF. The whole variable domain, filled in from reference TRBV5-8 and TRBJ2-4, reads EAGVTQSPTHLIKTRGQQATLRCSPISGHTSVYWYQQALGLGLQFLLWYDEGEERNRGNFPPRFSGRQFPNYSSELNVNALELEDSALYLCASSLGTVAKNIQYFGAGTRLSVL.

This chain uses TRBV9 with TRBJ1-1; 8 bases are a match to TRBD1. After removal of 4 bases from V and 4 bases from J, the junction contained 6 bases not matched to a gene. CDR1 and CDR2 (germline): SGDLS, YYNGEE. CDR3 length: 14 residues. The DNA for the CDR3 is TGTGCCAGCAGCACGACAGGGGCGATCACTGAAGCTTTCTTT. Amino acids: CASSTTGAITEAFF.

The chain joins TRBV30 to TRBJ1-5; unclear D gene. V was clipped by 8 bases and J by 5 bases, with 19 bases between them. Germline assignment: CDR1 GTSNPN and CDR2 SVGIG (reference sequence). The CDR3 runs 14 residues. CDR3 region: CALGPSSEYQPQHF. The CDR3 nucleotides are TGTGCCCTTGGCCCCTCATCGGAGTATCAGCCCCAGCATTTT.

This clone was counted only a few times. The J gene is TRBJ2-1, the V gene TRBV6-1; D is ambiguous. The CDR3 runs to 14 residues. V was trimmed by 10 bases and J by 4 bases, leaving 17 bases between them. CDR1 and CDR2 from the germline V gene are MNHNS and SASEGT. The CDR3 nucleotides are TGTGCCACCAAACGGTCCCCGCGATACAATGAGCAGTTCTTC. It yields the protein CATKRSPRYNEQFF.

The rearrangement uses TRBV9 and TRBJ2-2; D is perhaps TRBD2 (5 bases). The germline V and J ends were trimmed by 0 bases and 6 bases, with 12 bases remaining between them. In germline, CDR1 is SGDLS, CDR2 YYNGEE. This CDR3 has 15 amino acids. The CDR3 protein is CASSVVGSYPGELFF. CDR3 nucleotide sequence: TGTGCCAGCAGCGTAGTTGGGAGCTACCCCGGGGAGCTGTTTTTT.

The gene calls are TRBV4-1 and TRBJ1-6; D not resolved. CDR1 MGHRA and CDR2 YSYEKL come from the germline V gene. With 1 base removed from V and 13 bases from J, the gap between germline ends came to 11 bases. The CDR3 spans 13 residues. The CDR3 bases are TGCGCCAGCAGCCAAGTCCCAAGCCCCCCCCTCCACTTT. This translates into CASSQVPSPPLHF.

The CDR3 coding sequence is TGTGCCAGCAGTCACACCGGGACAGGGAAGGCCTCCTACGAGCAGTACTTC. Residues: CASSHTGTGKASYEQYF. The V gene is TRBV27, the J gene TRBJ2-7, with 9 nucleotides matching TRBD1. The CDR3 loop spans 17 amino acids. With 5 bases clipped from V and 0 bases from J, the junction kept 11 bases outside the gene matches. CDR1 is MNHEY, CDR2 SMNVEV, per germline (reference sequence).

In regard to this clone: The germline gene is not matched at one end of the junction; a read error may be the cause. The chain joins TRBV11-3 to TRBJ1-1; D unresolved. The CDR3 sequence is 14 residues long. Germline values: CDR1 SGHNT, CDR2 YENEEA. CDR3 sequence: CASSLDGGNNEAFF. The CDR3 DNA sequence: TGTGCCAGCAGCTTAGATGGAGGGAACAATGAAGCTTTCTTT.

V and J are TRBV10-2 and TRBJ2-2, with 12 bases aligning to TRBD2. The germline CDR1 and CDR2 sequences are WSHSY and SAAADI. The trim removed 11 bases at V and 6 bases at J, leaving 10 bases unmatched. This CDR3 region has 15 residues. CDR3 residues: CAAGLAGSGPGELFF. The CDR3 DNA reads TGCGCCGCCGGACTAGCGGGATCAGGGCCCGGGGAGCTGTTTTTT.

This rearrangement joins TRBV28 to TRBJ2-7; D is unresolved. Trimming took 5 bases from V and 6 from J, leaving 11 bases between them. CDR3 length: 12 amino acids. Germline CDR1 reads MDHEN; CDR2 reads SYDVKM. The CDR3 sequence is CASSILRGEQYF. The DNA of the CDR3 is TGTGCCAGCAGTATCCTACGAGGCGAGCAGTACTTC.